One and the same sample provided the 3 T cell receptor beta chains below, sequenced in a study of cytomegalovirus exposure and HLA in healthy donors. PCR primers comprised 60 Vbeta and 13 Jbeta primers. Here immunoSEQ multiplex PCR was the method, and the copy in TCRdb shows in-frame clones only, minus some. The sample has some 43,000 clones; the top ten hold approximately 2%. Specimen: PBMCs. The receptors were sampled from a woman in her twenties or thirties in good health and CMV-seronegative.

The CDR3 nucleotides are TGTGCCAGCAGGCCTCGGACTAGCGGGAAGGGCGGGGAGCTGTTTTTT. Protein: CASRPRTSGKGGELFF. The chain is built from TRBV28 and TRBJ2-2; 12 bases fit TRBD2. The CDR3 loop spans 16 amino acids. V was clipped by 6 bases and J by 7 bases; unmatched bases: 9. The germline V gene has CDR1 MDHEN and CDR2 SYDVKM. The variable domain in full, completed from reference TRBV28 and TRBJ2-2, reads DVKVTQSSRYLVKRTGEKVFLECVQDMDHENMFWYRQDPGLGLRLIYFSYDVKMKEKGDIPEGYSVSREKKERFSLILESASTNQTSMYLCASRPRTSGKGGELFFGEGSRLTVL.

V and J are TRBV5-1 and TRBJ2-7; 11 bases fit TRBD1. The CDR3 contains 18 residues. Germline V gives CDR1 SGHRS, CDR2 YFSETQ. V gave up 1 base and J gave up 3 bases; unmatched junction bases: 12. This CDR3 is CASSLTDRGLHYYYEQYF. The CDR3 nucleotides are TGCGCCAGCAGCTTGACGGACAGGGGGCTCCACTACTACTACGAGCAGTACTTC.

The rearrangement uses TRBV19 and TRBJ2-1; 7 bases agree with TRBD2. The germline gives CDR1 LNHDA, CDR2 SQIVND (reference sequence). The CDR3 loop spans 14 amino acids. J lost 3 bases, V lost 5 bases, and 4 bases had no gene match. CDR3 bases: TGTGCCAGTAGTCCCTGGACTAGCTACAATGAGCAGTTCTTC. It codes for CASSPWTSYNEQFF.